This record covers a single TCR beta chain. The data were obtained in a study of blood T cell repertoires in COVID-19. Study in general: Sites in the United States, Italy and Spain provided acute and convalescent COVID-19 samples. Sources were T cells, B-cell-depleted T cells, or PBMCs; the material itself was cDNA or gDNA.

Using immunoSEQ multiplex PCR, the repertoire was profiled, and TCRdb retains in-frame clones only, with some absent. The top ten clones hold around 2.5% of a sample with roughly 310,000 clones, roughly nine tenths of them seen once. Germline CDR1 is SNHLY and CDR2 is FYNNEI. The CDR3 sequence is 14 residues long. With V trimmed by 6 bases and J by 2 bases, 3 bases remained unmatched. Enrollees, about 18 to 89 years old, lived in approximately 25 US areas. Recovery among Cohort 3 donors was established by two negative PCRs, clearance, or symptom resolution. The material sequenced was PBMCs or T cells enriched from blood (not recorded which). The TCR sequence derives from a man aged 55 to 70 who had recovered from COVID-19. The genes are TRBV2 and TRBJ1-4; TRBD1 matches at 7 bases. The CDR3 DNA is TGTGCCAGCAGGCTGACAGGGACTAATGAAAAACTGTTTTTT. Translation: CASRLTGTNEKLFF.